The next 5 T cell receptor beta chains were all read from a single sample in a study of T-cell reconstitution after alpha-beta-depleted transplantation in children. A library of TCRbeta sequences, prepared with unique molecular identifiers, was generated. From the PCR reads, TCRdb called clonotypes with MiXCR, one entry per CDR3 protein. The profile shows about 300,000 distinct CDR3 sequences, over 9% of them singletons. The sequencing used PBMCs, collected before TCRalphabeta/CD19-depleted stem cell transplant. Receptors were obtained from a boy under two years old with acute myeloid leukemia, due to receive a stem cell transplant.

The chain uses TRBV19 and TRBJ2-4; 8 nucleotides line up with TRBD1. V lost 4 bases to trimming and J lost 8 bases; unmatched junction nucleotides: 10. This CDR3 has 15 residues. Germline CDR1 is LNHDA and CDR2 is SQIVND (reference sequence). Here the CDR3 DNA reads TGTGCCAGTAGTACCAGGGGGCCATCCCGGGACATTCAGTACTTC. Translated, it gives CASSTRGPSRDIQYF.

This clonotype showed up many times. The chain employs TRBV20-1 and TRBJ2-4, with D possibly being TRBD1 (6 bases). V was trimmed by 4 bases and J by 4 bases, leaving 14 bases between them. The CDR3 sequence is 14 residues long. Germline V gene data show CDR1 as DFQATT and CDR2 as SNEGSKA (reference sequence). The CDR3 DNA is TGCAGTGCTAATTCCAGGGGCCTGAAAAACATTCAGTACTTC. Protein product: CSANSRGLKNIQYF.

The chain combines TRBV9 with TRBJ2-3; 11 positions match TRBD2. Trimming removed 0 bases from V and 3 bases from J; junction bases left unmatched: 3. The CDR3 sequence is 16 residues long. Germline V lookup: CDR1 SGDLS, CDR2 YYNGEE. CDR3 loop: CASSVDTSGGTDTQYF. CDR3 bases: TGTGCCAGCAGCGTAGATACTAGCGGGGGAACAGATACGCAGTATTTT. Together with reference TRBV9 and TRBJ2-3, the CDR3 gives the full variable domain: DSGVTQTPKHLITATGQRVTLRCSPRSGDLSVYWYQQSLDQGLQFLIQYYNGEERAKGNILERFSAQQFPDLHSELNLSSLELGDSALYFCASSVDTSGGTDTQYFGPGTRLTVL.

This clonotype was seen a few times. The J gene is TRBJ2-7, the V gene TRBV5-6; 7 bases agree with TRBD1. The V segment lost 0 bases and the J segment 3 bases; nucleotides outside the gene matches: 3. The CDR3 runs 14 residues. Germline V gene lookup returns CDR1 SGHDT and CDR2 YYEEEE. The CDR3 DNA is TGTGCCAGCAGCTTGGGGGGACAGATCTACGAGCAGTACTTC. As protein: CASSLGGQIYEQYF.

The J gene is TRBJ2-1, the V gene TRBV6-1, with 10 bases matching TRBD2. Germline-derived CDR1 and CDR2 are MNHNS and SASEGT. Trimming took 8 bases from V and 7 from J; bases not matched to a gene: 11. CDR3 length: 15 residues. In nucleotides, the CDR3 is TGTGCCAGCCCTCAAGGACTAGCGGATCTTAATGAGCAGTTCTTC. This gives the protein CASPQGLADLNEQFF.